This T cell receptor beta chain was documented in a study of blood T cell repertoires in COVID-19. The CDR3 sequence is 14 residues long. Germline CDR1 and CDR2: SGDLS and YYNGEE. The V and J ends lost 0 bases and 4 bases respectively, with 5 bases between them. In the authors' methods: Estimates of nucleated cell counts were drawn from the amplification of reference gene primers. Here immunoSEQ multiplex PCR was the method, and the copy in TCRdb shows in-frame clones only, minus some. The V and J calls and the clone size are those of that table, but D and trimming were determined from the DNA. The data show 90,000 or so clones, with 72% seen just once and approximately 15% held by the top ten.

This receptor was obtained from a woman of 80 years or more with acute or convalescent COVID-19. The specimen sequenced was peripheral blood. The rearrangement uses TRBV9 and TRBJ1-6; D perhaps matches TRBD1 (5 bases). The CDR3 loop is CASSVGQYNSPLHF. The CDR3 nucleotides are TGTGCCAGCAGCGTAGGACAGTATAATTCACCCCTCCACTTT.